The source of this T cell receptor beta chain is a study of blood T cell repertoires in COVID-19. V lost 3 bases and J 5 bases, leaving 14 bases between the germline ends. In germline, CDR1 is MGHRA, CDR2 YSYEKL. The CDR3 runs to 14 residues. Here immunoSEQ multiplex PCR was the method, and the copy in TCRdb shows in-frame clones only, minus some. This table has approximately 150,000 clones, approximately 80% appearing once. Sequenced input: peripheral blood. The TCR comes from a man aged 65-85 years who had recovered from COVID-19. The chain employs TRBV4-1 and TRBJ2-7, with D possibly matching TRBD1 (5 bases). CDR3 coding DNA: TGCGCCAGCAGCCAGAGTAGGACAATCGACGAGCAGTACTTC. It translates to CASSQSRTIDEQYF.